The subject of this entry is one T cell receptor beta chain. As yet, its antigen is unknown. CDR1 is GTSNPN, CDR2 SVGIG, per germline (reference sequence). Trimming at V came to 3 bases and at J to 9 bases, leaving 7 bases not matched to a gene. The CDR3 runs to 13 residues. Produced via immunoSEQ multiplex PCR; TCRdb's table is partial and in-frame only. The table records roughly 130,000 clones, 70% to 85% of them present only once. The record originates from a study of PD-L1 blockade in urothelial cancer. Study overall: Patients' atezolizumab regimen, 1,200 mg intravenously every 3 weeks, began in the mid-2010s. Males with bladder-origin urothelial cancer constituted about nine tenths of the roughly 29 patients. Researchers found blood samples held a median of approximately 150,000 T cells. Study-wide results and caveats: Tumor-associated blood clones were expanded more by durable-benefit patients at 3 weeks.

Time point described: pretreatment peripheral blood. The J gene is TRBJ1-2, the V gene TRBV30; 10 bases are a match to TRBD1. The specimen was PBMCs, collected around atezolizumab (anti-PD-L1) treatment. This clonotype was obtained from a man aged 50-59 years with urothelial cancer. CDR3 in amino acids: CAWRGTGVRSYTF. DNA of the CDR3: TGTGCCTGGAGGGGGACAGGGGTAAGAAGCTACACCTTC.